These 5 T cell receptor beta chains share one sample of origin, sequenced in a study of shared clonotypes between healthy human individuals. The protocol was immunoSEQ multiplex PCR, while the TCRdb copy is restricted to in-frame clones and leaves out a portion. Here the sample spans approximately 2,000,000 clones, 92% being singletons. Sequenced: naive CD4+ T cells from PBMCs. The subset: CD45RA+ positively selected. The receptors here all came from a man aged 18 to 35 in good health. Some clones in this sample may be carry-over from other donors' samples.

A word on this clone: Different DNA sequences within this sample yield the same CDR3. The chain carries TRBV5-1 and TRBJ2-5, with 10 positions matching TRBD1. V trimming: 2 bases; J trimming: 4 bases; junction bases outside the gene matches: 5. Germline assignment: CDR1 SGHRS and CDR2 YFSETQ. The CDR3 runs 15 residues. The CDR3 DNA sequence: TGCGCCAGCAGCTTAAAGACAGGGGGCGGAGAGACCCAGTACTTC. Its translation: CASSLKTGGGETQYF.

This sequence joins TRBV11-3 and TRBJ2-7; the match to TRBD2 covers 8 bases. This CDR3 contains 14 residues. Germline CDR1 is SGHNT and CDR2 is YENEEA. The V and J ends lost 3 bases and 2 bases, in that order; junction bases with no gene match: 3. The chain's CDR3 is CASSFSGEAYEQYF. The DNA of the CDR3 is TGTGCCAGCAGCTTTAGCGGGGAGGCCTACGAGCAGTACTTC.

Written as DNA, the CDR3 is TGTGCCAGCAGCCCAGTTTCAGGCCAAAAGCAGTTCTTC. Its translation: CASSPVSGQKQFF. This chain joins TRBV7-9 and TRBJ2-1, with D uncertain. The V end lost 5 bases, the J end lost 11 bases, and 16 bases lay between the germline ends. The CDR3 sequence is 13 residues long. Germline V gene lookup returns CDR1 SEHNR and CDR2 FQNEAQ (reference sequence).

The chain joins TRBV11-2 to TRBJ2-1, with 12 nucleotides matching TRBD1. With V trimmed by 4 bases and J by 15 bases, 4 bases remained unmatched. This CDR3 region has 12 residues. The germline V gene encodes CDR1 SGHAT and CDR2 FQNNGV. CDR3 sequence reads: CASSSGQGARFF. As DNA, the CDR3 is TGTGCCAGCAGCTCGGGACAGGGGGCGCGGTTCTTC.

There are a few counts of this clone. The chain is built from TRBV19 and TRBJ1-1, with unresolved D. The germline gives CDR1 LNHDA, CDR2 SQIVND (reference sequence). Trimming left V 8 bases short and J 0 bases short, with 7 bases between. This CDR3 region has 12 residues. As DNA, the CDR3 is TGTGCCAGTTCAGAGATGAACACTGAAGCTTTCTTT. This sequence encodes CASSEMNTEAFF.